This T cell receptor (beta chain) stems from a study of T cells in women clearing cervical HPV infection. Study summary: Case blood was drawn when the lesion was first found; control blood after infection became undetectable.

Germline V gene data show CDR1 as SGHVS and CDR2 as FNYEAQ. The CDR3 contains 16 residues. The V end lost 5 bases, the J end lost 1 base, and 17 bases lay between the germline ends. All donors had a single incident cervical HPV16 infection, not prevalent. A note on this clone: Sequencing ends 3 residues short of the CDR3 end; the germline J gene provides the rest.

The repertoire was sequenced with immunoSEQ multiplex PCR; TCRdb's copy has only in-frame clones and lacks some. The sample features about 16,000 clones, with 5.5% to 8% in its top ten. The chain carries TRBV7-6 and TRBJ2-5, with D uncertain. The sample comprised blood buffy coat. The sequence was obtained from a woman aged 18 to 75 with a cervical HPV16 infection that either progressed to CIN3+ or cleared (not recorded which). The sequenced part of the CDR3 DNA is TGTGCCAGCAGCCCCCCCCTCAGGCCCATCCAAGAGACC. It specifies CASSPPLRPIQET. The CDR3 in its entirety is CASSPPLRPIQETQYF. Full variable domain (rest looked up from reference TRBV7-6 and TRBJ2-5): GAGVSQSPRYKVTKRGQDVALRCDPISGHVSLYWYRQALGQGPEFLTYFNYEAQQDKSGLPNDRFSAERPEGSISTLTIQRTEQRDSAMYRCASSPPLRPIQETQYFGPGTRLLVL.